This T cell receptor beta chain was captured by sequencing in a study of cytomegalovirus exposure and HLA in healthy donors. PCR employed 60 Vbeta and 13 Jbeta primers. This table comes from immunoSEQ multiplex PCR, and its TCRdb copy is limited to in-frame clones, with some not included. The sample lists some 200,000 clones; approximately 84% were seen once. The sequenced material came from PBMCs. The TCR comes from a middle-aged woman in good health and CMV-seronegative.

DNA of the CDR3: TGTGCCAGCAGTTACGGAACAGCTCAAGAGACCCAGTACTTC. Translation gives CASSYGTAQETQYF. The V and J genes are TRBV6-5 and TRBJ2-5; D is unresolved. V lost 2 bases and J 2 bases, leaving 9 bases between the germline ends. This CDR3 comprises 14 residues. CDR1 and CDR2 (germline): MNHEY, SVGAGI.